The clone carrying this TCR beta chain was observed at least ten times. Its antigen is not identified. The sample belongs to a study of Graves' ophthalmopathy and Graves' hyperthyroidism. Scientists amplified the TCR beta CDR3 regions from RNA transcripts. The first-round RT-PCR employed HTBI primers together with the Qiagen OneStep RT-PCR kit. A multiplex PCR was then performed as the second round. TCRdb re-analysed the multiplex PCR reads in MiXCR, keeping a single row per CDR3 protein. The sample has approximately 700,000 distinct CDR3 sequences, 35% to 45% seen once. Germline-derived CDR1 and CDR2 are LNHNV and YYDKDF (reference sequence). The length of the CDR3 is 14 residues. V shed 6 bases and J 0 bases; nucleotides not matched to a gene: 3. Study findings and constraints: In blood, most expanded thyroid clonotypes above 0.001 frequency were also detected.

It was on clinical symptoms, serum thyroxine, TRAb, thyroid ultrasound and orbital computed tomography that diagnosis relied. Material for sequencing was peripheral blood. The rearrangement uses TRBV15 and TRBJ2-3; 7 bases are a match to TRBD2. The sequence was obtained from an adult man with Graves' ophthalmopathy. CDR3 in DNA: TGTGCCACCAGAGCGGGGTTTAGCACAGATACGCAGTATTTT. Translating it yields CATRAGFSTDTQYF. Looking up the rest from reference TRBV15 and TRBJ2-3 gives the full variable domain: DAMVIQNPRYQVTQFGKPVTLSCSQTLNHNVMYWYQQKSSQAPKLLFHYYDKDFNNEADTPDNFQSRRPNTSFCFLDIRSPGLGDTAMYLCATRAGFSTDTQYFGPGTRLTVL.